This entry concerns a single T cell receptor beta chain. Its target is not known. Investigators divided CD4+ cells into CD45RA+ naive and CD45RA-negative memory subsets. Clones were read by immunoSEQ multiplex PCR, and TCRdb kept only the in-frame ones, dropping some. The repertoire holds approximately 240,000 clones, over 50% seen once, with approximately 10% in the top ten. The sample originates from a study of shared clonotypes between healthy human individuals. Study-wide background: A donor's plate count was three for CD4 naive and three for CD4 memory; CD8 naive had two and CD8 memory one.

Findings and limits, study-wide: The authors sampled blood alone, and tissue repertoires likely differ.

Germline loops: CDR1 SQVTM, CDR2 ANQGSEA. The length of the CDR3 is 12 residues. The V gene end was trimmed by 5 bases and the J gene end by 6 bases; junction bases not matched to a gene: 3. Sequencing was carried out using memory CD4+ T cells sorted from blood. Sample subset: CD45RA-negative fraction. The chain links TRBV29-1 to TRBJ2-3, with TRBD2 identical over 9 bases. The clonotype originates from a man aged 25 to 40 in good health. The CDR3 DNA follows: TGCAGCGTTCAAACTAGCGGGGATACGCAGTATTTT. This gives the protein CSVQTSGDTQYF.